What follows is one T cell receptor beta chain and its context. The sample originates from a study of blood T cell repertoires in COVID-19. On the study more broadly: Acute-phase and convalescent COVID-19 samples originated in the United States, Italy and Spain. T cells, B-cell-depleted T cells, or PBMCs provided the cDNA or gDNA that served as material.

Authors' methods: How many nucleated cells were present was estimated from reference gene primer amplification. Clones were read by immunoSEQ multiplex PCR, and TCRdb kept only the in-frame ones, dropping some. The V and J calls and the clone size are those of that table, but D and trimming were determined from the DNA. Of over 250,000 clones in the sample, approximately 85% were seen once. V was cut by 6 bases and J by 4 bases, with 18 bases left in between. Per germline, CDR1 LNHDA and CDR2 SQIVND (reference sequence). The CDR3 length is 15 residues. The chain uses TRBV19 and TRBJ1-2, with a tentative D call TRBD1 (6 bases). The TCR originated in a woman between 65 and 79 years old with acute or convalescent COVID-19. The sequencing input was peripheral blood. This chain's CDR3 is CASSSTDRSFYGYTF. CDR3 sequence (DNA): TGTGCCAGTAGCTCTACCGACAGGTCCTTCTATGGCTACACCTTC.